This T cell receptor (beta chain) was recorded in a study of shared clonotypes between healthy human individuals. Findings and limits, study-wide: Generation probability values for non-shared clonotypes were lower than those for clonotypes shared by all four donors. The naive CD4 repertoires of a few donors were compared, and roughly 5.1% of clonotypes were shared.

Data came from immunoSEQ multiplex PCR; TCRdb stores just in-frame clones and leaves some out. Of around 720,000 clones in the sample, approximately 73% were seen once. On this clone itself: Its antigen remains unknown.

Germline lookup yields CDR1 SGHRS and CDR2 YFSETQ. Trimming stripped 5 bases from V and 2 bases from J, with 10 bases between. This CDR3 spans 13 amino acids. This sequence joins TRBV5-1 and TRBJ2-5; D tentatively reads TRBD1 or TRBD2 (5 bases each). This receptor was identified in a woman under 40 in good health. The sample taken for sequencing was memory CD4+ T cells sorted from blood. Subset described: CD45RA-negative fraction. CDR3 sequence: CASSWDGQETQYF. In DNA form, the CDR3 reads TGCGCCAGCAGTTGGGACGGACAAGAGACCCAGTACTTC.